This T cell receptor (beta chain) was found in a study of CD8+CD57+ T cells in acquired aplastic anemia. Study-level information: Sorted CD4+ and CD8+ cells yielded DNA averaging about 3.2 ug.

Germline CDR1 reads DFQATT; CDR2 reads SNEGSKA (reference sequence). The CDR3 runs 13 residues. V lost 6 bases, J lost 1 base, and 12 bases lay in between. The sample holds many counts of this clonotype. Patients selected for sequencing had displayed CD8+CD57+ cell expansion by flow cytometry. Profiling that covered TCR beta VDJ and CDR3 relied on genomic DNA as its template. MiXCR, run by TCRdb on the reads, gives a single entry per CDR3 protein. In the table there are 150,000 to 200,000 distinct CDR3 sequences, less than 50% of which are singletons. Sequenced input: sorted CD4+, CD8+, or CD8+CD57+ T cells (not recorded which) from PBMCs. The chain couples TRBV20-1 to TRBJ1-2; D remains ambiguous. The origin of this receptor is a human donor with aplastic anemia. Here the CDR3 reads CSANTGLNYGYTF. The DNA of the CDR3 is TGCAGTGCCAACACGGGTCTTAACTATGGCTACACCTTC.